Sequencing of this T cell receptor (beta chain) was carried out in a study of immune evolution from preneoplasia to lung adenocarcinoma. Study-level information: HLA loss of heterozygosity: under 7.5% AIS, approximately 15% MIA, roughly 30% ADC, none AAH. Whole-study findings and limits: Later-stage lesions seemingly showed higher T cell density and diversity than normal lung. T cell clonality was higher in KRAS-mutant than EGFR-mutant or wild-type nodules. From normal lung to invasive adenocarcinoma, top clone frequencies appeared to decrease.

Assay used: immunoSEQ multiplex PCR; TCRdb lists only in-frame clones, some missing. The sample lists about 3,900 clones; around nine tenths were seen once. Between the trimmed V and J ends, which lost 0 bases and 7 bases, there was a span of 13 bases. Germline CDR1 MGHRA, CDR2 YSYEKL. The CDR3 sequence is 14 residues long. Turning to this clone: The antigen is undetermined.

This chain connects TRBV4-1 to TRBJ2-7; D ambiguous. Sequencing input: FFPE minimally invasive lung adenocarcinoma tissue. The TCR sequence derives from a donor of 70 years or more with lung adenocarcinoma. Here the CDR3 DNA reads TGCGCCAGCAGCCAAGATCAGACGCTTTTTGAGCAGTACTTC. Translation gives CASSQDQTLFEQYF.